This T cell receptor beta chain was sequenced in a study of T cells in Graves' hyperthyroidism and ophthalmopathy. Study outcomes and limitations: Ophthalmopathy was distinguished from stable hyperthyroidism by 13 V-J signatures.

TCR beta CDR3 sequences were amplified from RNA transcripts. The HTBI primer set was used in a first-round RT-PCR of the TCR CDR3. TCRdb ran MiXCR on the multiplex PCR reads and lists one entry per CDR3 protein. The data contain 600,000 to 800,000 distinct CDR3 sequences, around a third of them singletons. This clonotype was counted many times. Its antigen is currently unknown. Patients between 18 and 65 years old had hyperthyroidism, newly diagnosed and lasting under 2 months. The sequence came from a woman between 35 and 50 years old with Graves' hyperthyroidism. Sequenced input: blood.

The CDR3 DNA is TGTGCCAGCAGCTTAGTCGGGCCCTCCAGCTCACCCCTCCACTTT. Translated, it gives CASSLVGPSSSPLHF. The rearrangement links TRBV7-2 to TRBJ1-6, with D hard to call. The CDR3 totals 15 residues. Germline V gene lookup returns CDR1 SGHTA and CDR2 FQGNSA. V dropped 1 base and J dropped 10 bases, with 14 bases sitting between them. Together with reference TRBV7-2 and TRBJ1-6, the CDR3 gives the full variable domain: GAGVSQSPSNKVTEKGKDVELRCDPISGHTALYWYRQSLGQGLEFLIYFQGNSAPDKSGLPSDRFSAERTGGSVSTLTIQRTQQEDSAVYLCASSLVGPSSSPLHFGNGTRLTVT.